Presented here are 32 T cell receptor beta chains from one specimen sequenced in a study of blood T cell repertoires in COVID-19. The repertoire was sequenced with immunoSEQ multiplex PCR; TCRdb's copy has only in-frame clones and lacks some. The sample carries around 26,000 clones, roughly 92% recorded once. The sequenced sample was peripheral blood. The source of these receptors is a human donor in a cohort sampled during active COVID-19.

The chain carries TRBV10-3 and TRBJ1-1, with 9 nucleotides matching TRBD1. The V gene end was trimmed by 6 bases and the J gene end by 1 base; junction bases not matched to a gene: 9. Germline lookup yields CDR1 ENHRY and CDR2 SYGVKD. The CDR3 is 16 residues long. The CDR3 reads CAIRGQGGSENTEAFF. The CDR3 DNA reads as TGTGCCATCAGGGGACAGGGCGGGTCTGAGAACACTGAAGCTTTCTTT.

This chain connects TRBV5-1 to TRBJ1-1; 7 positions match TRBD1. V lost 5 bases, J lost 0 bases, and 7 bases stayed unmatched. The germline V gene has CDR1 SGHRS and CDR2 YFSETQ. The CDR3 loop spans 15 amino acids. Written as DNA, the CDR3 is TGCGCCAGCAGGAGATACAGGGGACTGAACACTGAAGCTTTCTTT. The encoded protein is CASRRYRGLNTEAFF.

The V and J genes are TRBV7-2 and TRBJ2-3, with 7 positions matching TRBD1. Germline V lookup: CDR1 SGHTA, CDR2 FQGNSA. The V and J ends lost 4 bases and 2 bases, in that order; junction bases with no gene match: 9. The length of the CDR3 is 16 residues. In DNA form, the CDR3 reads TGTGCCAGCAGCTCGCCTACAGGGGCCCCCACAGATACGCAGTATTTT. Amino acid sequence: CASSSPTGAPTDTQYF.

V gene TRBV7-2 combines with J gene TRBJ1-4; no firm D call. Germline-derived CDR1 and CDR2 are SGHTA and FQGNSA. The CDR3 is 14 residues long. V lost 5 bases, J lost 7 bases, and 14 bases lay in between. CDR3 in amino acids: CASSLQRDREKLFF. In nucleotides, the CDR3 is TGTGCCAGCAGCCTACAGCGGGATCGTGAAAAACTGTTTTTT. The full variable domain, with the rest looked up from reference TRBV7-2 and TRBJ1-4, is GAGVSQSPSNKVTEKGKDVELRCDPISGHTALYWYRQSLGQGLEFLIYFQGNSAPDKSGLPSDRFSAERTGGSVSTLTIQRTQQEDSAVYLCASSLQRDREKLFFGSGTQLSVL.

This clone was seen a single time. The chain carries TRBV3-1 (or the pseudogene TRBV3-2) and TRBJ1-1; D perhaps matches TRBD1 (5 bases). The CDR3 totals 11 residues. Per germline, CDR1 LGHDT and CDR2 YNNKEL (reference sequence). V was clipped by 5 bases and J by 7 bases, with 8 bases between them. The chain's CDR3 is CASSIDSEAFF. The CDR3 DNA sequence: TGTGCCAGCAGCATCGACAGTGAAGCTTTCTTT.

The table lists this clone with a few counts. The genes are TRBV7-9 and TRBJ1-1, with 7 nucleotides matching TRBD1. V shed 5 bases, J shed 11 bases, and the junction held 14 bases outside the gene matches. The CDR3 sequence is 14 residues long. Germline CDR1 SEHNR, CDR2 FQNEAQ (reference sequence). The CDR3 region is CASSLGDRVSLAFF. The DNA for the CDR3 is TGTGCCAGCAGCCTAGGTGACAGGGTTTCGTTGGCTTTCTTT.

V usage is TRBV6-5 and J usage is TRBJ2-2; TRBD1 matches 7 bases. The length of the CDR3 is 14 residues. The ends lost 8 bases at V and 0 bases at J; junction bases unmatched: 3. Germline V gene lookup returns CDR1 MNHEY and CDR2 SVGAGI. The CDR3 sequence: CASGTETNTGELFF. The CDR3 coding sequence is TGTGCCAGCGGGACAGAAACGAACACCGGGGAGCTGTTTTTT.

The CDR3 region is CASTTGTGGNTEAFF. CDR3 bases: TGTGCCAGCACAACCGGGACAGGGGGGAACACTGAAGCTTTCTTT. V is TRBV9 and J is TRBJ1-1; 11 positions match TRBD1. V gave up 6 bases and J gave up 1 base; unmatched junction bases: 5. Per the germline V gene, CDR1 is SGDLS and CDR2 is YYNGEE. This CDR3 region has 15 residues.

This chain links TRBV11-3 with TRBJ1-3; 7 nucleotides line up with TRBD1. Germline CDR1 and CDR2: SGHNT and YENEEA. The V segment lost 2 bases and the J segment 0 bases; nucleotides outside the gene matches: 4. CDR3 length: 16 residues. The CDR3 sequence: CASSLQGQLSGNTIYF. CDR3 sequence (DNA): TGTGCCAGCAGCTTACAGGGACAGCTCTCTGGAAACACCATATATTTT.

The genes are TRBV6-4 and TRBJ2-6; D is unclear. The length of the CDR3 is 16 residues. V was clipped by 2 bases and J by 3 bases, with 11 bases between them. The germline CDR1 and CDR2 sequences are MRHNA and SNTAGT. The CDR3: CASSDPAFGGANVLTF. In DNA form, the CDR3 reads TGTGCCAGCAGTGACCCCGCCTTCGGTGGGGCCAACGTCCTGACTTTC.

In its sample, this clone was seen a few times. This sequence joins TRBV11-2 and TRBJ2-7, with 11 bases lining up with TRBD1. This CDR3 comprises 13 residues. Per germline, CDR1 SGHAT and CDR2 FQNNGV. The junction had 4 bases not matched to a gene; V was cut back by 8 bases and J by 4 bases. CDR3 DNA: TGTGCCAGCCGGACAGGGGGCGATTACGAGCAGTACTTC. Translated: CASRTGGDYEQYF.

This sequence joins TRBV5-4 and TRBJ2-7, with D tentatively TRBD1 (5 bases). CDR1 is SGHNT, CDR2 YYREEE, per germline (reference sequence). Trimming left V 0 bases short and J 6 bases short, with 10 bases between. The CDR3 is made up of 13 amino acids. CDR3: CASSLGPQGEQYF. CDR3 in DNA: TGTGCCAGCAGCTTGGGCCCTCAGGGCGAGCAGTACTTC.

The gene calls are TRBV7-3 and TRBJ1-1; TRBD1 matches at 9 bases. Trimming cost V 4 bases and J 6 bases; bases outside gene matches: 12. This CDR3 is 16 amino acids long. Per germline, CDR1 SGHTA and CDR2 FQGTGA. For the CDR3, the DNA is TGTGCCAGCAGCTCCACAGGGGGCTCAGGAAACGCTGAAGCTTTCTTT. Its protein is CASSSTGGSGNAEAFF.

The genes are TRBV5-5 and TRBJ2-7, with D perhaps matching TRBD1 (6 bases). This CDR3 is 12 amino acids long. Germline-derived CDR1 and CDR2 are SGHKS and YYEKEE (reference sequence). V lost 4 bases and J 4 bases, leaving 9 bases between the germline ends. CDR3 bases: TGTGCCAGCAGCCTACAGGGTTACGAGCAGTACTTC. It yields the protein CASSLQGYEQYF.

The chain couples TRBV30 to TRBJ1-2, with TRBD1 matching 7 bases. The CDR3 sequence is 15 residues long. Germline-derived CDR1 and CDR2 are GTSNPN and SVGIG (reference sequence). After removal of 6 bases from V and 4 bases from J, the junction contained 14 bases not matched to a gene. The CDR3 bases are TGTGCCTGTGACCCGACAGGGTATATCGGCTATGGCTACACCTTC. Protein product: CACDPTGYIGYGYTF. Drawing the rest from reference TRBV30 and TRBJ1-2, the complete variable domain is SQTIHQWPATLVQPVGSPLSLECTVEGTSNPNLYWYRQAAGRGLQLLFYSVGIGQISSEVPQNLSASRPQDRQFILSSKKLLLSDSGFYLCACDPTGYIGYGYTFGSGTRLTVV.

In its sample, this clone was seen once. This chain joins TRBV7-9 and TRBJ2-7; D may be TRBD1 (6 bases). The CDR3 is 15 amino acids. V was clipped by 5 bases and J by 2 bases, with 16 bases between them. Germline V gives CDR1 SEHNR, CDR2 FQNEAQ (reference sequence). CDR3 bases: TGTGCCAGCAGCCCACGGGACATTGCGGCCTACGAGCAGTACTTC. Its protein product is CASSPRDIAAYEQYF.

The chain uses TRBV5-6 and TRBJ1-3, with D possibly being TRBD1 (5 bases). Trimming shortened V by 4 bases and J by 1 base, and 9 bases separated the two germline ends. Germline V gene sequence: CDR1 SGHDT, CDR2 YYEEEE. The CDR3 extends over 14 amino acids. For the CDR3, the DNA is TGTGCCAGCAGCCTCAGGGCGTCTGGAAACACCATATATTTT. Translated, it gives CASSLRASGNTIYF.

The chain joins TRBV25-1 to TRBJ2-3, with 8 bases lining up with TRBD1. The CDR3 is made up of 16 amino acids. The V and J ends lost 2 bases and 5 bases, in that order; junction bases with no gene match: 9. Germline V gene lookup returns CDR1 MGHDK and CDR2 SYGVNS. The CDR3 is CASSEGGTGLGDTQYF. For the CDR3, the DNA is TGTGCCAGCAGTGAAGGCGGGACAGGATTGGGAGATACGCAGTATTTT.

The chain recombines TRBV7-9 with TRBJ2-2, with 11 bases that match TRBD2. The germline CDR1 and CDR2 sequences are SEHNR and FQNEAQ (reference sequence). V shed 5 bases, J shed 4 bases, and the junction held 9 bases outside the gene matches. The CDR3 consists of 17 residues. CDR3 sequence (DNA): TGTGCCAGCAGCCCGGTTAGCGGGAGGGCCGTCACCGGGGAGCTGTTTTTT. Translated: CASSPVSGRAVTGELFF. The whole variable domain, remainder taken from reference TRBV7-9 and TRBJ2-2, is DTGVSQNPRHKITKRGQNVTFRCDPISEHNRLYWYRQTLGQGPEFLTYFQNEAQLEKSRLLSDRFSAERPKGSFSTLEIQRTEQGDSAMYLCASSPVSGRAVTGELFFGEGSRLTVL.

The chain has TRBV30 and TRBJ2-1, with 7 bases matching TRBD2. The CDR3 has 16 amino acids. Germline V gene sequence: CDR1 GTSNPN, CDR2 SVGIG (reference sequence). V was pared by 0 bases and J by 4 bases, with 9 bases of the junction left unmatched. CDR3 in amino acids: CAWSVGSSGLYNEQFF. CDR3 sequence (DNA): TGTGCCTGGAGTGTAGGGTCTAGCGGATTATACAATGAGCAGTTCTTC.

This clone was seen just once. The chain uses TRBV12-3 or TRBV12-4 and TRBJ2-3, with a possible D match to TRBD1 (6 bases). The CDR3 extends over 13 amino acids. V was trimmed by 6 bases and J by 3 bases, leaving 10 bases between them. This CDR3 is CASRSTGTDTQYF. In nucleotides, the CDR3 is TGTGCCAGCAGGTCCACAGGGACAGATACGCAGTATTTT.

The J gene is TRBJ2-3, the V gene TRBV7-2; TRBD2 is a possible D gene (7 bases). Germline CDR1 SGHTA, CDR2 FQGNSA. The CDR3 spans 15 residues. Trimming removed 1 base at V and 1 base at J, with 9 bases between. Here the CDR3 reads CASSLDGGRTDTQYF. The CDR3 nucleotides read TGTGCCAGCAGCTTAGACGGGGGGCGCACAGATACGCAGTATTTT.

The chain links TRBV18 to TRBJ1-6; no reliable D call. Germline CDR1 reads KGHSH; CDR2 reads LQKENI. The ends were cut back, 1 base at V and 8 bases at J, with 9 bases in the middle. There are 14 residues in the CDR3. The CDR3 DNA reads TGTGCCAGCTCACCACAGGGAGATGATTCACCCCTCCACTTT. This translates into CASSPQGDDSPLHF.

The rearrangement uses TRBV27 and TRBJ2-7; weak D call: TRBD2 (6 bases). Deletions cut 0 bases from V and 4 bases from J, with 13 bases between. This CDR3 has 15 amino acids. CDR1 MNHEY and CDR2 SMNVEV come from the germline V gene (reference sequence). CDR3 protein: CASSLSGGSTYEQYF. CDR3 sequence (DNA): TGTGCCAGCAGTTTATCGGGGGGAAGTACGTACGAGCAGTACTTC.

The gene calls are TRBV5-1 and TRBJ2-3; maybe TRBD2 (6 bases). CDR1 and CDR2 (germline): SGHRS, YFSETQ. The CDR3 totals 15 residues. Deletions cut 4 bases from V and 3 bases from J, with 15 bases between. CDR3 bases: TGCGCCAGCAGCGTCCCCCAGGCGGGGACAGATACGCAGTATTTT. Protein: CASSVPQAGTDTQYF.

The CDR3 spells CASSSQVVGAFF. The CDR3 coding sequence is TGTGCCAGCAGTTCTCAGGTCGTGGGAGCTTTCTTT. The chain is built from TRBV28 and TRBJ1-1; D is ambiguous. Deletions cut 4 bases from V and 10 bases from J, with 13 bases between. The CDR3 runs to 12 residues. Germline values: CDR1 MDHEN, CDR2 SYDVKM.

The chain links TRBV6-5 to TRBJ1-6, with 9 bases that match TRBD1. V gave up 2 bases and J gave up 9 bases; unmatched junction bases: 5. The CDR3 runs to 15 residues. CDR1 and CDR2 (germline): MNHEY, SVGAGI. The CDR3 DNA is TGTGCCAGCAGTTACGAGGGACAGGGATTTTCACCCCTCCACTTT. Encoded protein: CASSYEGQGFSPLHF.

The CDR3, as DNA: TGTGCCAGCAGTTCACCCGGGACAGGGGGCTACGAGCAGTACTTC. This codes for CASSSPGTGGYEQYF. The rearrangement joins TRBV6-5 to TRBJ2-7; 11 nucleotides match TRBD1. CDR1 and CDR2 (germline): MNHEY, SVGAGI. The length of the CDR3 is 15 residues. V gave up 4 bases and J gave up 3 bases; unmatched junction bases: 5.

This sequence joins TRBV11-1 and TRBJ2-2; D unclear. V was shortened by 5 bases and J by 1 base, with 8 bases between the two germline ends. The germline V gene has CDR1 SGHAT and CDR2 FQDESV (reference sequence). This CDR3 is built from 14 residues. CDR3 amino acids: CASSPRVNTGELFF. In DNA form, the CDR3 reads TGTGCCAGCAGCCCCCGAGTGAACACCGGGGAGCTGTTTTTT. Full variable domain (remainder filled in from reference TRBV11-1 and TRBJ2-2): EAEVAQSPRYKITEKSQAVAFWCDPISGHATLYWYRQILGQGPELLVQFQDESVVDDSQLPKDRFSAERLKGVDSTLKIQPAELGDSAMYLCASSPRVNTGELFFGEGSRLTVL.

V and J are TRBV5-1 and TRBJ1-1; the match to TRBD1 covers 8 bases. This CDR3 is 15 amino acids long. Germline V gene data show CDR1 as SGHRS and CDR2 as YFSETQ. Unmatched junction bases numbered 9, after V lost 4 bases and J lost 4 bases. In DNA, the CDR3 is TGCGCCAGCAGCAAGGACAGGGAAAGGTCCACTGAAGCTTTCTTT. It codes for CASSKDRERSTEAFF. The variable domain in full, completed from reference TRBV5-1 and TRBJ1-1, reads KAGVTQTPRYLIKTRGQQVTLSCSPISGHRSVSWYQQTPGQGLQFLFEYFSETQRNKGNFPGRFSGRQFSNSRSEMNVSTLELGDSALYLCASSKDRERSTEAFFGQGTRLTVV.

This rearrangement joins TRBV29-1 to TRBJ1-2, with a possible D match to TRBD1 (6 bases). Trimming pared 1 base from V and 6 bases from J, leaving 9 bases between. The CDR3 covers 12 residues. Germline V gene data show CDR1 as SQVTM and CDR2 as ANQGSEA. Here the CDR3 DNA reads TGCAGCGTTGAAGGGGGGCAGGATGGCTACACCTTC. Protein sequence: CSVEGGQDGYTF. Full variable domain (missing parts from reference TRBV29-1 and TRBJ1-2): SAVISQKPSRDICQRGTSLTIQCQVDSQVTMMFWYRQQPGQSLTLIATANQGSEATYESGFVIDKFPISRPNLTFSTLTVSNMSPEDSSIYLCSVEGGQDGYTFGSGTRLTVV.

This chain connects TRBV3-1 (or the pseudogene TRBV3-2) to TRBJ2-2; 10 nucleotides agree with TRBD1. The length of the CDR3 is 16 residues. Losses at the gene ends were 2 bases for V and 3 bases for J; bases not matched to a gene: 3. The germline CDR1 and CDR2 sequences are LGHDT and YNNKEL (reference sequence). CDR3: CASSQPTGGDTGELFF. The DNA for the CDR3 is TGTGCCAGCAGCCAACCGACAGGGGGCGACACCGGGGAGCTGTTTTTT.